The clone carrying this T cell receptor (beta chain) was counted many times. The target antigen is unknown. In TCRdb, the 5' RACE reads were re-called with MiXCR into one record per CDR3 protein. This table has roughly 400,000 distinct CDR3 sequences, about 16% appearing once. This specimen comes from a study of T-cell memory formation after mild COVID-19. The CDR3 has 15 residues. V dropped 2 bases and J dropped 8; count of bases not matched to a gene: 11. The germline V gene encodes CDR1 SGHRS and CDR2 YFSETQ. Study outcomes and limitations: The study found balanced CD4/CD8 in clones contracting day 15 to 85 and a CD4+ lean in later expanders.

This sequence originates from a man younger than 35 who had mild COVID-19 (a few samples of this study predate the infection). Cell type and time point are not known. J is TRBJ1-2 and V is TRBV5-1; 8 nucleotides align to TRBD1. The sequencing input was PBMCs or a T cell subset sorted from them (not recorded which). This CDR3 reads CASSFIMGTGGGYTF. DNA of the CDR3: TGCGCCAGCAGCTTCATCATGGGGACAGGAGGCGGCTACACCTTC.